Following are 18 T cell receptor beta chains from one sample sequenced in a study of cytomegalovirus exposure and HLA in healthy donors. A multiplex PCR was run with 60 Vbeta primers and 13 Jbeta primers. Profiled with immunoSEQ multiplex PCR; TCRdb holds only in-frame clones, not every one. The sample holds more than 40,000 clones. Sample: PBMCs. These receptors were taken from a woman in her thirties or forties in good health and CMV-seronegative.

This clone counts as medium-sized by frequency. The V and J genes are TRBV10-3 and TRBJ1-1; 9 bases line up with TRBD1. CDR1 and CDR2 from the germline V gene are ENHRY and SYGVKD. V trimming: 5 bases; J trimming: 7 bases; junction bases outside the gene matches: 5. CDR3 size: 13 residues. The CDR3 is CAISRPGQGEAFF. CDR3 bases: TGTGCCATCAGTCGACCGGGACAGGGTGAAGCTTTCTTT.

The gene calls are TRBV9 and TRBJ1-4; the match to TRBD1 covers 7 bases. The trim removed 5 bases at V and 7 bases at J, leaving 8 bases unmatched. Germline V gives CDR1 SGDLS, CDR2 YYNGEE. CDR3 length: 14 amino acids. As DNA, the CDR3 is TGTGCCAGCAGTATCGGGACAGTAGGTGAAAAACTGTTTTTT. Residues: CASSIGTVGEKLFF.

The chain combines TRBV13 with TRBJ1-1; the match to TRBD1 covers 11 bases. The germline gives CDR1 PRHDT, CDR2 FYEKMQ (reference sequence). Trimming took 5 bases from V and 6 from J; bases not matched to a gene: 5. The CDR3 runs to 14 residues. The CDR3 DNA is TGTGCCAGCAGCGGCCGGGACAGGGGGTCTGAAGCTTTCTTT. Its protein product is CASSGRDRGSEAFF.

The rearrangement links TRBV2 to TRBJ1-2, with D tentatively TRBD1 (5 bases). Germline lookup yields CDR1 SNHLY and CDR2 FYNNEI. Deletions cut 6 bases from V and 4 bases from J, with 15 bases between. The CDR3 contains 14 residues. CDR3 region: CASRGPGSGYGYTF. The CDR3, as DNA: TGTGCCAGCAGGGGGCCAGGGTCGGGCTATGGCTACACCTTC. Full variable domain (remainder filled in from reference TRBV2 and TRBJ1-2): EPEVTQTPSHQVTQMGQEVILRCVPISNHLYFYWYRQILGQKVEFLVSFYNNEISEKSEIFDDQFSVERPDGSNFTLKIRSTKLEDSAMYFCASRGPGSGYGYTFGSGTRLTVV.

V is TRBV9 and J is TRBJ2-7; tentatively, D is TRBD1 (6 bases). V lost 2 bases to trimming and J lost 3 bases, with 9 bases between them. Germline CDR1 and CDR2: SGDLS and YYNGEE. The CDR3 has 13 residues. Written as DNA, the CDR3 is TGTGCCAGCAGCGTTGACAGGAGCTACGAGCAGTACTTC. Translating gives CASSVDRSYEQYF.

V is TRBV7-8 and J is TRBJ2-3; TRBD2 is a possible D gene (6 bases). Germline V lookup: CDR1 SGHVS, CDR2 FQNEAQ. CDR3 length equals 16 residues. Trimming left V 6 bases short and J 2 bases short, with 18 bases between. CDR3 DNA sequence: TGTGCCAGCAGGCCCTCGCGCGGGACCCTCACAGATACGCAGTATTTT. Translated: CASRPSRGTLTDTQYF. Complete variable domain (other parts from reference TRBV7-8 and TRBJ2-3): GAGVSQSPRYKVAKRGQDVALRCDPISGHVSLFWYQQALGQGPEFLTYFQNEAQLDKSGLPSDRFFAERPEGSVSTLKIQRTQQEDSAVYLCASRPSRGTLTDTQYFGPGTRLTVL.

The chain is built from TRBV27 and TRBJ1-2; the D gene is possibly TRBD1 (5 bases). The V gene's germline CDR1 is MNHEY and CDR2 SMNVEV (reference sequence). This CDR3 region has 17 residues. Deletions cut 6 bases from V and 0 bases from J, with 20 bases between. The CDR3 region is CASRMRPKGRPNYGYTF. The CDR3 region has the DNA TGTGCCAGCAGAATGCGCCCGAAGGGGAGGCCTAACTATGGCTACACCTTC.

This chain uses TRBV13 with TRBJ1-1; the D is unclear. CDR1 PRHDT and CDR2 FYEKMQ come from the germline V gene (reference sequence). V lost 2 bases, J lost 1 base, and 2 bases lay in between. The CDR3 is 12 amino acids. CDR3: CASSLRNTEAFF. CDR3 in DNA: TGTGCCAGCAGCTTACGGAACACTGAAGCTTTCTTT.

The chain joins TRBV4-1 to TRBJ1-4; 9 bases match TRBD1. Germline V gene data show CDR1 as MGHRA and CDR2 as YSYEKL. CDR3 size: 16 residues. The ends lost 4 bases at V and 6 bases at J; junction bases unmatched: 9. DNA of the CDR3: TGCGCCAGCAGCCGCTCCGACCGGACAGGGGATGAAAAACTGTTTTTT. Amino acid sequence: CASSRSDRTGDEKLFF.

The rearrangement joins TRBV7-2 to TRBJ1-6, with D possibly TRBD1 on 6 matching bases. The V gene lost 1 base and the J gene lost 11 bases, with 9 bases spanning the gap. This CDR3 is built from 13 residues. In germline, CDR1 is SGHTA, CDR2 FQGNSA. In DNA form, the CDR3 reads TGTGCCAGCAGCTTAGACAACAGGGCACCCCTCCACTTT. Translating gives CASSLDNRAPLHF.

To note about this clone: The sample carries other DNA sequences with the same CDR3. V usage is TRBV9 and J usage is TRBJ1-2; possible D gene TRBD1, 6 bases. Germline loops: CDR1 SGDLS, CDR2 YYNGEE. The ends were cut back, 0 bases at V and 4 bases at J, with 13 bases in the middle. The CDR3 loop spans 15 amino acids. This CDR3 is CASSVAVTGTYGYTF. The CDR3 coding sequence is TGTGCCAGCAGCGTAGCCGTGACAGGAACCTATGGCTACACCTTC.

The chain is built from TRBV19 and TRBJ1-2; D remains unclear. The CDR3 spans 15 residues. V was clipped by 2 bases and J by 3 bases, with 13 bases between them. The germline V gene has CDR1 LNHDA and CDR2 SQIVND (reference sequence). CDR3 DNA sequence: TGTGCCAGTAGTATATCGGGGAACCTAGACTATGGCTACACCTTC. It codes for CASSISGNLDYGYTF.

The chain uses TRBV6-1 and TRBJ2-5; D is perhaps TRBD2 (6 bases). Germline CDR1 and CDR2: MNHNS and SASEGT. This CDR3 comprises 14 residues. V lost 6 bases to trimming and J lost 5 bases, with 16 bases between them. This CDR3 is CASRTRFRGETQYF. The CDR3, as DNA: TGTGCCAGCAGAACGAGGTTTCGGGGGGAGACCCAGTACTTC.

V usage is TRBV11-2 and J usage is TRBJ1-1; D perhaps matches TRBD1 (5 bases). The CDR3 is 15 residues long. Deletions cut 5 bases from V and 0 bases from J, with 13 bases between. CDR1 SGHAT and CDR2 FQNNGV come from the germline V gene. The DNA for the CDR3 is TGTGCCAGCAGCCCCACAGGTTCGATGAACACTGAAGCTTTCTTT. This translates into CASSPTGSMNTEAFF. The entire variable domain, with the rest obtained from reference TRBV11-2 and TRBJ1-1, is as follows: EAGVAQSPRYKIIEKRQSVAFWCNPISGHATLYWYQQILGQGPKLLIQFQNNGVVDDSQLPKDRFSAERLKGVDSTLKIQPAKLEDSAVYLCASSPTGSMNTEAFFGQGTRLTVV.

Comment on this clone: The germline gene is not matched at one end of the junction; a read error may be the cause. The rearrangement links TRBV7-7 to TRBJ2-3, with 7 bases lining up with TRBD2. The CDR3 length is 14 residues. The germline V gene has CDR1 SSHAT and CDR2 FNYEAQ (reference sequence). DNA of the CDR3: TGTGCTAGCAGCCCGACTAGCAATACAGATACGCAGTATTTT. Its protein is CASSPTSNTDTQYF.

The chain recombines TRBV5-1 with TRBJ2-1; D might be TRBD2 (6 bases). Germline V gene data show CDR1 as SGHRS and CDR2 as YFSETQ. This CDR3 has 14 residues. The V gene lost 4 bases and the J gene lost 3 bases, with 11 bases spanning the gap. CDR3 sequence reads: CASSAKGGYNEQFF. For the CDR3, the DNA is TGCGCCAGCAGCGCAAAGGGAGGCTACAATGAGCAGTTCTTC.

V usage is TRBV4-2 and J usage is TRBJ2-1; 8 positions agree with TRBD2. The CDR3 is 19 amino acids. Germline CDR1 reads LGHNA; CDR2 reads YNFKEQ. Losses at the gene ends were 1 base for V and 5 bases for J; bases not matched to a gene: 16. CDR3 amino acids: CASSQAELSGGGLDNEQFF. DNA of the CDR3: TGTGCCAGCAGCCAAGCTGAACTTAGCGGCGGGGGGTTGGACAATGAGCAGTTCTTC.

This chain joins TRBV5-6 and TRBJ2-4, with D possibly being TRBD1 (5 bases). Germline CDR1 reads SGHDT; CDR2 reads YYEEEE. Trimming cost V 3 bases and J 1 base, with 5 bases left between them. The CDR3 covers 13 residues. The CDR3 here is CASSSGAKNIQYF. The CDR3 nucleotides read TGTGCCAGCAGCTCAGGGGCCAAAAACATTCAGTACTTC.